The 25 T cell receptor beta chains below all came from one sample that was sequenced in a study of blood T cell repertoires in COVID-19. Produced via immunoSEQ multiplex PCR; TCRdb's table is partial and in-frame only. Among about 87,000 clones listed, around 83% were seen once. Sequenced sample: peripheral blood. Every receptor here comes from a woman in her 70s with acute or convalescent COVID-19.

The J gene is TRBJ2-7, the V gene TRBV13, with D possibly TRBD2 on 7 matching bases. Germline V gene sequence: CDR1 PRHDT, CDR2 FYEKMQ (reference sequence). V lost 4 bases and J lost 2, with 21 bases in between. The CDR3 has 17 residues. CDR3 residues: CASSWGGGTEVTYEQYF. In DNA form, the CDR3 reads TGTGCCAGCAGCTGGGGAGGGGGGACGGAGGTTACCTACGAGCAGTACTTC.

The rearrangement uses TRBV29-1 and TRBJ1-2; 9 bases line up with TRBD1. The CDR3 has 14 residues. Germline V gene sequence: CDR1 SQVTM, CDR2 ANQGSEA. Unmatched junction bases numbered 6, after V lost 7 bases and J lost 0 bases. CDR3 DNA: TGCAGCGGGACGGACAGGGGAACTAACTATGGCTACACCTTC. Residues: CSGTDRGTNYGYTF.

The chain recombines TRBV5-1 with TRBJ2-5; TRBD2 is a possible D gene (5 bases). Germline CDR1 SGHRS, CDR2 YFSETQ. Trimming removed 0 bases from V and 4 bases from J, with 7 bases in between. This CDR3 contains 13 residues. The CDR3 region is CASSLALGETQYF. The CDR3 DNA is TGCGCCAGCAGCTTGGCACTAGGAGAGACCCAGTACTTC.

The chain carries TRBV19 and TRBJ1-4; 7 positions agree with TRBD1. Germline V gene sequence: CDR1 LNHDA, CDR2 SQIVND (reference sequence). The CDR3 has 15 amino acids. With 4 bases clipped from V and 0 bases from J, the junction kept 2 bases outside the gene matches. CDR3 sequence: CASSKGTATNEKLFF. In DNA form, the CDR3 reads TGTGCCAGTAGTAAAGGGACAGCAACTAATGAAAAACTGTTTTTT.

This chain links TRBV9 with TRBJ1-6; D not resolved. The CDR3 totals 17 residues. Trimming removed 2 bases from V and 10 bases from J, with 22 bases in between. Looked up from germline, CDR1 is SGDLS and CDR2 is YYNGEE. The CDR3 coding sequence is TGTGCCAGCAGCGTTCGAAAGTCGAATCCAAGCGGATCACCCCTCCACTTT. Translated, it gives CASSVRKSNPSGSPLHF. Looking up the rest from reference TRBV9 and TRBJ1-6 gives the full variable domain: DSGVTQTPKHLITATGQRVTLRCSPRSGDLSVYWYQQSLDQGLQFLIQYYNGEERAKGNILERFSAQQFPDLHSELNLSSLELGDSALYFCASSVRKSNPSGSPLHFGNGTRLTVT.

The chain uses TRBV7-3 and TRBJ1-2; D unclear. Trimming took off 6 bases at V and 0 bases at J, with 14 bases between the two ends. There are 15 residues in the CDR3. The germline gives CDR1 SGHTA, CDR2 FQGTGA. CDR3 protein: CASSHEGTSNYGYTF. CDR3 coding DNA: TGTGCCAGCAGTCACGAGGGAACTTCTAACTATGGCTACACCTTC.

The CDR3 region has the DNA TGCGCCAGCAGCCGCAACGCGTGGCGGGTAGCGAACACTGAAGCTTTCTTT. This gives the protein CASSRNAWRVANTEAFF. This sequence joins TRBV4-1 and TRBJ1-1; D is ambiguous. CDR3 length equals 17 residues. Germline V gene sequence: CDR1 MGHRA, CDR2 YSYEKL. V was cut by 4 bases and J by 1 base, with 19 bases left in between.

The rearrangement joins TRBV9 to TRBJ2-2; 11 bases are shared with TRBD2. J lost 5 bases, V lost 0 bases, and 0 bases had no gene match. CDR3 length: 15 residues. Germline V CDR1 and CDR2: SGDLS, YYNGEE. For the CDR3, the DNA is TGTGCCAGCAGCGTAGGACTAGCGGGGACCGGGGAGCTGTTTTTT. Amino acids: CASSVGLAGTGELFF.

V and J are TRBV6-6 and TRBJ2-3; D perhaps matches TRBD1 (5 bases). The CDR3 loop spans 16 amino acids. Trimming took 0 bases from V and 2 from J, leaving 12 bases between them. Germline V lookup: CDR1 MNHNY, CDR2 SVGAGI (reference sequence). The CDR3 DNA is TGTGCCAGCAGTTACTCTTTGCAGGGATCCACAGATACGCAGTATTTT. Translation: CASSYSLQGSTDTQYF.

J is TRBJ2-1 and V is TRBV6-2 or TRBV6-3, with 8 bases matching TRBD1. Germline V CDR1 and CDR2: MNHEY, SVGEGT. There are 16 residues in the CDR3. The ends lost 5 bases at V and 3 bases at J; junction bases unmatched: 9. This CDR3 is CASSGRTGGSYNEQFF. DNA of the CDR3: TGTGCCAGCAGTGGCCGTACAGGGGGTAGCTACAATGAGCAGTTCTTC.

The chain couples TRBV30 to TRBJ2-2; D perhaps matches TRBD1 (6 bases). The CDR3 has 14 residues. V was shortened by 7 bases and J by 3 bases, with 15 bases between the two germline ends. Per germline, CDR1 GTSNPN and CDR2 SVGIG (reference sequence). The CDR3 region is CALDRTEYTGELFF. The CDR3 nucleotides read TGTGCCTTAGATAGGACAGAATACACCGGGGAGCTGTTTTTT.

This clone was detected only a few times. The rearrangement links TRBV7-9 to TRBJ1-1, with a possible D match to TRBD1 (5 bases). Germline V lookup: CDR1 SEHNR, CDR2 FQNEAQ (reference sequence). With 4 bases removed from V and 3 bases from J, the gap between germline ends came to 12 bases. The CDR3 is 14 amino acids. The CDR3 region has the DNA TGTGCCAGCAGCTCTCGCGGGGCCTACACTGAAGCTTTCTTT. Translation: CASSSRGAYTEAFF.

CDR3 amino acids: CASSYEQGRNTEAFF. The CDR3 coding sequence is TGTGCCAGCAGTTACGAGCAGGGTAGGAACACTGAAGCTTTCTTT. The chain has TRBV6-5 and TRBJ1-1; the D gene is possibly TRBD1 (5 bases). The CDR3 has 15 amino acids. Germline loops: CDR1 MNHEY, CDR2 SVGAGI. The ends were cut back, 2 bases at V and 1 base at J, with 11 bases in the middle.

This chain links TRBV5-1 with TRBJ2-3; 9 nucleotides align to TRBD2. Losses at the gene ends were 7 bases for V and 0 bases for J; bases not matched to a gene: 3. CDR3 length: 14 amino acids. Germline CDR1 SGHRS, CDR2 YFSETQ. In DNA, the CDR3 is TGCGCCAGCGCTAGCGGGGTAAGCACAGATACGCAGTATTTT. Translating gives CASASGVSTDTQYF.

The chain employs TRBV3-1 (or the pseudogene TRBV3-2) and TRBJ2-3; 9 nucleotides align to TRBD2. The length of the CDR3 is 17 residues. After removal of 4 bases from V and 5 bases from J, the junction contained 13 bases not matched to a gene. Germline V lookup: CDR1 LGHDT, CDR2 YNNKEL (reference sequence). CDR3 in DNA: TGTGCCAGCAGCCCGGACCATCGAGCGGGGGGAGGAGATACGCAGTATTTT. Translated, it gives CASSPDHRAGGGDTQYF.

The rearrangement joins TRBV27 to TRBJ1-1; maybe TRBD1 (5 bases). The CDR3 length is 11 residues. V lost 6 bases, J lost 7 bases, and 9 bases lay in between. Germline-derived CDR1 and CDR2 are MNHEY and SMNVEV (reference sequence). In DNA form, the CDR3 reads TGTGCCAGCAGAGTCAGGGATGAAGCTTTCTTT. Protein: CASRVRDEAFF.

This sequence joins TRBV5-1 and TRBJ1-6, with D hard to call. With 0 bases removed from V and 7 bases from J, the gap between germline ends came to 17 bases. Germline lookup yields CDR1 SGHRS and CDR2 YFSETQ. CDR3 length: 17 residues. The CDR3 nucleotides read TGCGCCAGCAGCTTGGCCACGACAATTTCTGGCAATTCACCCCTCCACTTT. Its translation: CASSLATTISGNSPLHF.

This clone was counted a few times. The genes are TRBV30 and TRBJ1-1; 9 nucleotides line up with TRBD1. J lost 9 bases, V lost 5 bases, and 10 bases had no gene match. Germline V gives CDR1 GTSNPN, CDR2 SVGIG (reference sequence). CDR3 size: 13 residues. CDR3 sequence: CAWGIQGAQKAFF. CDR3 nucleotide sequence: TGTGCCTGGGGGATACAGGGGGCGCAAAAAGCTTTCTTT.

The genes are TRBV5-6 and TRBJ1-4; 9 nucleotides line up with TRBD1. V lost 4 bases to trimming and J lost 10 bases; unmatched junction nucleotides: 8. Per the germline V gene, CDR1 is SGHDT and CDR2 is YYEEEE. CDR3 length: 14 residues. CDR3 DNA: TGTGCCAGCAGCCCGGACAGGGGAGTTTTAAAACTGTTTTTT. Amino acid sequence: CASSPDRGVLKLFF. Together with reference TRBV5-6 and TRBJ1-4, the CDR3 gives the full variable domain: DAGVTQSPTHLIKTRGQQVTLRCSPKSGHDTVSWYQQALGQGPQFIFQYYEEEERQRGNFPDRFSGHQFPNYSSELNVNALLLGDSALYLCASSPDRGVLKLFFGSGTQLSVL.

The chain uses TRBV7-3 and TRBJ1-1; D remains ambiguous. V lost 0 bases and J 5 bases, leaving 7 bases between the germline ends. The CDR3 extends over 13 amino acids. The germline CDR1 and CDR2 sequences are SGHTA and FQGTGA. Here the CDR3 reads CASSLTLTTEAFF. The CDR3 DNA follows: TGTGCCAGCAGCTTAACTTTGACTACTGAAGCTTTCTTT. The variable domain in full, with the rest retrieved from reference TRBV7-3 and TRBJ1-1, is GAGVSQTPSNKVTEKGKYVELRCDPISGHTALYWYRQSLGQGPEFLIYFQGTGAADDSGLPNDRFFAVRPEGSVSTLKIQRTERGDSAVYLCASSLTLTTEAFFGQGTRLTVV.

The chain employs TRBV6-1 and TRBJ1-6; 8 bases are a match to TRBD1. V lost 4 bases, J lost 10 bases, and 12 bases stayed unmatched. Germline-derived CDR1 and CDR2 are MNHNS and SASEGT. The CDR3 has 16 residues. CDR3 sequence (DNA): TGTGCCAGCAGTGCCCGTTCTGGACAGGGCGGGTCACCCCTCCACTTT. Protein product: CASSARSGQGGSPLHF.

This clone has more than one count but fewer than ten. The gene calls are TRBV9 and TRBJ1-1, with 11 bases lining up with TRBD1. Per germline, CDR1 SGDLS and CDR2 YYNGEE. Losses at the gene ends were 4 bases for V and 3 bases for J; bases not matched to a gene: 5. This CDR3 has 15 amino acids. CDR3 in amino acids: CASSFLGQGDTEAFF. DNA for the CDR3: TGTGCCAGCAGCTTTCTGGGACAGGGGGACACTGAAGCTTTCTTT.

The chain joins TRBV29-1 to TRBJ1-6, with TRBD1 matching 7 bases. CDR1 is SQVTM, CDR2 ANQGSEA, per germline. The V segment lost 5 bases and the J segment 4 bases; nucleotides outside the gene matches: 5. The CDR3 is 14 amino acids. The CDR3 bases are TGCAGCGTTCAACCAGGGGGTTATAATTCACCCCTCCACTTT. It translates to CSVQPGGYNSPLHF. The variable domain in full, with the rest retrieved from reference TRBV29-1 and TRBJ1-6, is SAVISQKPSRDICQRGTSLTIQCQVDSQVTMMFWYRQQPGQSLTLIATANQGSEATYESGFVIDKFPISRPNLTFSTLTVSNMSPEDSSIYLCSVQPGGYNSPLHFGNGTRLTVT.

Written as DNA, the CDR3 is TGTGCCAGCCCTGAGGGGGACAGGATCTACGAGCAGTACTTC. Translation gives CASPEGDRIYEQYF. The chain couples TRBV27 to TRBJ2-7; 8 positions match TRBD1. Germline V gives CDR1 MNHEY, CDR2 SMNVEV (reference sequence). The V gene end was trimmed by 8 bases and the J gene end by 3 bases; junction bases not matched to a gene: 9. The CDR3 covers 14 residues.

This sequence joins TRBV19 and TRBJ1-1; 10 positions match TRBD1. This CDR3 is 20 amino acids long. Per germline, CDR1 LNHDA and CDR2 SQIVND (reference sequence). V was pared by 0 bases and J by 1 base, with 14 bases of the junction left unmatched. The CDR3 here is CASSIDPFYDRGPRNTEAFF. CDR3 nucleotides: TGTGCCAGTAGTATAGACCCCTTCTATGACAGGGGGCCTCGGAACACTGAAGCTTTCTTT.